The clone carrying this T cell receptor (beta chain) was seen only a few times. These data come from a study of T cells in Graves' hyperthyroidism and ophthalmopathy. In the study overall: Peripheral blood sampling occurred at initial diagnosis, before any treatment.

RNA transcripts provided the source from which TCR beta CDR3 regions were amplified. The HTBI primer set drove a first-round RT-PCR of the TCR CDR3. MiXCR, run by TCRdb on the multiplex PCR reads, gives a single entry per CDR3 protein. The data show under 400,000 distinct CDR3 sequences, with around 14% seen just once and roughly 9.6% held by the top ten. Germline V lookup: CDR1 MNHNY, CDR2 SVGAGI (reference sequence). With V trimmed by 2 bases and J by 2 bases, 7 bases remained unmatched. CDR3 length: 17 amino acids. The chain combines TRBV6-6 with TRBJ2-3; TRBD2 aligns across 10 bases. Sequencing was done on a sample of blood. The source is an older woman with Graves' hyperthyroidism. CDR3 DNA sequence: TGTGCCAGCAGTTACGGTGCTAGCGGGAGACCCACAGATACGCAGTATTTT. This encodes CASSYGASGRPTDTQYF.